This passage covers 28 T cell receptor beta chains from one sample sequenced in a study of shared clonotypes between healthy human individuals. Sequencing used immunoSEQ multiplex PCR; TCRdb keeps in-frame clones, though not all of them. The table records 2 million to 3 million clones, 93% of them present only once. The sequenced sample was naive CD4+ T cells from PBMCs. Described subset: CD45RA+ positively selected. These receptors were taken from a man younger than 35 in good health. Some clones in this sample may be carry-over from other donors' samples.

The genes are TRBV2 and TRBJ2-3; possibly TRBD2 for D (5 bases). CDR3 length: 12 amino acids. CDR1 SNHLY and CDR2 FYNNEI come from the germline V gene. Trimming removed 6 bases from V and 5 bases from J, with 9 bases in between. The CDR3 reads CASRGEVDTQYF. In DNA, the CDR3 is TGTGCCAGCAGGGGAGAGGTAGATACGCAGTATTTT.

The CDR3 reads CVGGVNEKLFF. The DNA of the CDR3 is TGCGTGGGGGGGGTCAATGAAAAACTGTTTTTT. The chain carries TRBV29-1 and TRBJ1-4, with D perhaps matching TRBD1 (5 bases). Germline CDR1 SQVTM, CDR2 ANQGSEA. The CDR3 runs to 11 residues.

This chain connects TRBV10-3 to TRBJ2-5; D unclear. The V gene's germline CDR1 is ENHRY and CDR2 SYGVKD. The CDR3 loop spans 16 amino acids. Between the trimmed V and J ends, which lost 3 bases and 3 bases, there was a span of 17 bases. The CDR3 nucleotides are TGTGCCATCAGTGACACGACCCGACATGGGGAAGAGACCCAGTACTTC. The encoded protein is CAISDTTRHGEETQYF.

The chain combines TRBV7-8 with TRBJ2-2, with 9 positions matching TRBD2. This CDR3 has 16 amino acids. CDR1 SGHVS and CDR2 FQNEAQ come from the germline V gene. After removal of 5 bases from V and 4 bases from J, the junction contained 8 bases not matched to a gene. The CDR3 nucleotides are TGTGCCAGCAGCCTCTTAGCGGGAGACGGCACCGGGGAGCTGTTTTTT. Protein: CASSLLAGDGTGELFF.

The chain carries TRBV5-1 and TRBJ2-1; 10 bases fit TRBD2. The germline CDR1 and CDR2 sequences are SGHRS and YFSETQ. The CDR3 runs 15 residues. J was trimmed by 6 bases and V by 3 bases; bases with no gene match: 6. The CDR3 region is CASSSGLARGNEQFF. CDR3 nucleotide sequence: TGCGCCAGCAGCTCGGGACTAGCGCGGGGCAATGAGCAGTTCTTC.

For the CDR3, the DNA is TGTGCCAGCTCGTCCCCGGGACAGGGGAGTTACGAGCAGTACTTC. Translation gives CASSSPGQGSYEQYF. The chain joins TRBV18 to TRBJ2-7; 10 nucleotides agree with TRBD1. This CDR3 has 15 residues. Trimming cost V 6 bases and J 4 bases; bases outside gene matches: 9. Per the germline V gene, CDR1 is KGHSH and CDR2 is LQKENI.

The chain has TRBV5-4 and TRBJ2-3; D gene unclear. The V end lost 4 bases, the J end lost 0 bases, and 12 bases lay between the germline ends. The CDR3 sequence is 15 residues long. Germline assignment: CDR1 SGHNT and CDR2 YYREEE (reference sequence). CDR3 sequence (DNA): TGTGCCAGCAGCCACAAATCAACCAGCACAGATACGCAGTATTTT. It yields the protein CASSHKSTSTDTQYF.

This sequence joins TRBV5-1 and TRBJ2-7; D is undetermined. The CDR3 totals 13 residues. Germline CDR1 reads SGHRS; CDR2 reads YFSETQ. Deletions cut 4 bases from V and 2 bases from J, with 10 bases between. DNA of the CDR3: TGCGCCAGCAGCGCCGGGTCCCCCTACGAGCAGTACTTC. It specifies CASSAGSPYEQYF.

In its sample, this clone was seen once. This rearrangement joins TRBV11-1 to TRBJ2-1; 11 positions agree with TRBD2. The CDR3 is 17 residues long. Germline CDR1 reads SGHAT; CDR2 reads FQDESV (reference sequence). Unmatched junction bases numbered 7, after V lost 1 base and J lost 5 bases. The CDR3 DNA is TGTGCCAGCAGCTTAGACACTAGCGGGGGCCACGACAATGAGCAGTTCTTC. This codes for CASSLDTSGGHDNEQFF.

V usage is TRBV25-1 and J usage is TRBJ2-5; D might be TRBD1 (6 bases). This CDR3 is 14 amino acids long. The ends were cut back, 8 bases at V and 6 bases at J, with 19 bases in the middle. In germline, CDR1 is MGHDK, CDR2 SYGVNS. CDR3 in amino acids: CASAPPGATQTQYF. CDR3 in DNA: TGTGCCAGCGCCCCTCCAGGGGCGACGCAGACCCAGTACTTC.

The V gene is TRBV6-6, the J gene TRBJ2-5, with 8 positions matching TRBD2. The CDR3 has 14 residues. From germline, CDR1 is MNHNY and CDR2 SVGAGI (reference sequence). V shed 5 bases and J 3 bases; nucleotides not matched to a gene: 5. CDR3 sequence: CASSSSGTKETQYF. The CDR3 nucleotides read TGTGCCAGCAGTAGTAGCGGGACCAAAGAGACCCAGTACTTC.

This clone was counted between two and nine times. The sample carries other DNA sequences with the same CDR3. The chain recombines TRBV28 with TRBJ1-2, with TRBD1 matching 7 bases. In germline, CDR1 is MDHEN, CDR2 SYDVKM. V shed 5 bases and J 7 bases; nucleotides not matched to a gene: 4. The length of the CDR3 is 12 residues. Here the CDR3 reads CASSTGTVGYTF. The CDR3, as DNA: TGTGCCAGCAGTACCGGGACAGTTGGCTACACCTTC.

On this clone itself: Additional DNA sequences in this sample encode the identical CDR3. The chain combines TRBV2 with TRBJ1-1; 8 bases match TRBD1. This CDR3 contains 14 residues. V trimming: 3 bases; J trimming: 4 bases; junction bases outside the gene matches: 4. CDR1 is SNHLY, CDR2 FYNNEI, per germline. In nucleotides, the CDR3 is TGTGCCAGCAGTGATCGGACAGGGAGCACTGAAGCTTTCTTT. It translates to CASSDRTGSTEAFF.

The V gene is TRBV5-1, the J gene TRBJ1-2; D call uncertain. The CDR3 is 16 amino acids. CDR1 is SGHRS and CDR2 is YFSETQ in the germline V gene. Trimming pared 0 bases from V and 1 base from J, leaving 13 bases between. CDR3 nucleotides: TGCGCCAGCAGCTTGGATGCGGAACTCCTTAACTATGGCTACACCTTC. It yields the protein CASSLDAELLNYGYTF. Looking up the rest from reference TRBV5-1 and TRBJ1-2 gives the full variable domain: KAGVTQTPRYLIKTRGQQVTLSCSPISGHRSVSWYQQTPGQGLQFLFEYFSETQRNKGNFPGRFSGRQFSNSRSEMNVSTLELGDSALYLCASSLDAELLNYGYTFGSGTRLTVV.

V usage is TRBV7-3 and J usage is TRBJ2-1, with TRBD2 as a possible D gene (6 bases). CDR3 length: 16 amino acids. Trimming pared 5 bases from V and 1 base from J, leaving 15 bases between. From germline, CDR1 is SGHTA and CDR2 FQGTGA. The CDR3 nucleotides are TGTGCCAGCAGCCCGAGAGGCGGGATTTCCTACAATGAGCAGTTCTTC. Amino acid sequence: CASSPRGGISYNEQFF.

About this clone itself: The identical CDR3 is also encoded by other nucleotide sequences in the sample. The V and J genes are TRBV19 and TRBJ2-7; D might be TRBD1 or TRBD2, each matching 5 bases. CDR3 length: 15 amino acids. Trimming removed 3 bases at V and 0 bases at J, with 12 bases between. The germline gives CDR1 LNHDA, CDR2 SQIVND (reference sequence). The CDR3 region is CASSIARGSSYEQYF. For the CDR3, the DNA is TGTGCCAGTAGTATCGCGAGGGGTTCCTCCTACGAGCAGTACTTC.

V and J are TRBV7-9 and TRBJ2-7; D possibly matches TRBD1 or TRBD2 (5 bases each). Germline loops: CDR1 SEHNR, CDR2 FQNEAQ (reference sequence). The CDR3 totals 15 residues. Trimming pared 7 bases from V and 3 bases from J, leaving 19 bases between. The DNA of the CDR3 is TGTGCCAGCACCGACATACGGGACGGGTACTACGAGCAGTACTTC. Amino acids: CASTDIRDGYYEQYF. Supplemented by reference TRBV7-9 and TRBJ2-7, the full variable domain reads DTGVSQNPRHKITKRGQNVTFRCDPISEHNRLYWYRQTLGQGPEFLTYFQNEAQLEKSRLLSDRFSAERPKGSFSTLEIQRTEQGDSAMYLCASTDIRDGYYEQYFGPGTRLTVT.

CDR3 in DNA: TGCGCCAGCAGCTTGGGTGGAAGGCAGGGATCCAAATACGAGCAGTACTTC. It translates to CASSLGGRQGSKYEQYF. The genes are TRBV5-1 and TRBJ2-7, with D possibly matching TRBD1 (5 bases). Per germline, CDR1 SGHRS and CDR2 YFSETQ. Between the trimmed V and J ends, which lost 0 bases and 4 bases, there was a span of 20 bases. The CDR3 has 17 residues. The whole variable domain, remainder taken from reference TRBV5-1 and TRBJ2-7, is KAGVTQTPRYLIKTRGQQVTLSCSPISGHRSVSWYQQTPGQGLQFLFEYFSETQRNKGNFPGRFSGRQFSNSRSEMNVSTLELGDSALYLCASSLGGRQGSKYEQYFGPGTRLTVT.

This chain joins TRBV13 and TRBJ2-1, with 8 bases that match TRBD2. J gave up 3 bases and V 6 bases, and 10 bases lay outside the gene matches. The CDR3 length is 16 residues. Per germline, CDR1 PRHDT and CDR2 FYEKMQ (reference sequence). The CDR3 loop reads CASSHRRLAYYNEQFF. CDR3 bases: TGTGCCAGCAGTCACAGACGACTAGCGTACTACAATGAGCAGTTCTTC.

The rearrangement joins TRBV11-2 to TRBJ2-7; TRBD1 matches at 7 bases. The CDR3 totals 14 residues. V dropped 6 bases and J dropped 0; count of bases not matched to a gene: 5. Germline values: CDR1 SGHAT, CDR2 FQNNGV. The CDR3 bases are TGTGCCAGCAGGACAGGGATGACCTCCTACGAGCAGTACTTC. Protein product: CASRTGMTSYEQYF.

The CDR3 DNA is TGTGCCAGCAGCTACCCTCCCCTGCGGGACCCGAACACCGGGGAGCTGTTTTTT. It yields the protein CASSYPPLRDPNTGELFF. The chain recombines TRBV28 with TRBJ2-2, with D tentatively TRBD2 (6 bases). V dropped 6 bases and J dropped 0 bases, with 20 bases sitting between them. Germline V gene lookup returns CDR1 MDHEN and CDR2 SYDVKM. This CDR3 comprises 18 residues.

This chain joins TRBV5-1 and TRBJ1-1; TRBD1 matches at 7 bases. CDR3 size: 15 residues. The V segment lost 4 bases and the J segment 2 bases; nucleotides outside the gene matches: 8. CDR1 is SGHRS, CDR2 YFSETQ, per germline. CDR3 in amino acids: CASSDGGTANTEAFF. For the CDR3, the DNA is TGCGCCAGCAGCGATGGTGGGACAGCTAACACTGAAGCTTTCTTT. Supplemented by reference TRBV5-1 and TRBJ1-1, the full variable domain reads KAGVTQTPRYLIKTRGQQVTLSCSPISGHRSVSWYQQTPGQGLQFLFEYFSETQRNKGNFPGRFSGRQFSNSRSEMNVSTLELGDSALYLCASSDGGTANTEAFFGQGTRLTVV.

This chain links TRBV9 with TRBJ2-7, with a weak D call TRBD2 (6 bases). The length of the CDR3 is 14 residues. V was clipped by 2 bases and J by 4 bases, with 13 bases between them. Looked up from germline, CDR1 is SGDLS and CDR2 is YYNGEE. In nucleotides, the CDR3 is TGTGCCAGCAGCGTGACTAGTTCCGCGTACGAGCAGTACTTC. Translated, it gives CASSVTSSAYEQYF.

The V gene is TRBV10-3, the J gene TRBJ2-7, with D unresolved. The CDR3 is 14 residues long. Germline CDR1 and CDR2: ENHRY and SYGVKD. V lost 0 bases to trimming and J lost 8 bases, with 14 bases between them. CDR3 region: CAISESRRPFKQYF. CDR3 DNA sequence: TGTGCCATCAGTGAGTCCAGACGACCATTCAAGCAGTACTTC.

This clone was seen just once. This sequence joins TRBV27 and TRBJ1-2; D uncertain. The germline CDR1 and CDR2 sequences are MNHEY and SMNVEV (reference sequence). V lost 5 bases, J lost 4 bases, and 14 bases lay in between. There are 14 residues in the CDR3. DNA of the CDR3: TGTGCCAGCAGTCCCCTCTTCCGGTTCTATGGCTACACCTTC. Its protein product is CASSPLFRFYGYTF.

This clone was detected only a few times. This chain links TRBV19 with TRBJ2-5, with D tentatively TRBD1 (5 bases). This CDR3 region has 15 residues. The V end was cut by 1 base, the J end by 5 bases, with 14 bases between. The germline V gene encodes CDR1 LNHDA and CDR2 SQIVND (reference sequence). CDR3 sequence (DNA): TGTGCCAGTAGTATAGCGTGGGGCGGAAGCGAGACCCAGTACTTC. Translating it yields CASSIAWGGSETQYF.

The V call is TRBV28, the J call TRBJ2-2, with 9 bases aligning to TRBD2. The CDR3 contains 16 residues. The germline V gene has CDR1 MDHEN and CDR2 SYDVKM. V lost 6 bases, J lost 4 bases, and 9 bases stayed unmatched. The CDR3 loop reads CASSPLAGKVTGELFF. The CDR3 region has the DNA TGTGCCAGCAGCCCCCTAGCGGGAAAGGTCACCGGGGAGCTGTTTTTT.

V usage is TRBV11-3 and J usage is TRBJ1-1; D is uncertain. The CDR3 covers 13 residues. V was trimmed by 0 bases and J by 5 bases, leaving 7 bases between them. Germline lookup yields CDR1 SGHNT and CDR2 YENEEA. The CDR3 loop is CASSLEFGTEAFF. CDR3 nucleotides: TGTGCCAGCAGCTTAGAATTCGGAACTGAAGCTTTCTTT.